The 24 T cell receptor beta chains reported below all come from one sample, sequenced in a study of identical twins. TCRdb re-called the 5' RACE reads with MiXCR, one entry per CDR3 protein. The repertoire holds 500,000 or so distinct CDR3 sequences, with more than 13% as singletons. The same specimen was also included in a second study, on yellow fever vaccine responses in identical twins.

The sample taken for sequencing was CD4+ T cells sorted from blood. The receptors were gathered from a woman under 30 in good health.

CDR3 in DNA: TGTGCCAGCAGTTTCCTTGGGTTGGAGCTGTTTTTT. It translates to CASSFLGLELFF. The gene calls are TRBV27 and TRBJ2-2; D is unresolved. The CDR3 spans 12 residues. Germline assignment: CDR1 MNHEY and CDR2 SMNVEV (reference sequence). Trimming cost V 3 bases and J 10 bases, with 9 bases left between them.

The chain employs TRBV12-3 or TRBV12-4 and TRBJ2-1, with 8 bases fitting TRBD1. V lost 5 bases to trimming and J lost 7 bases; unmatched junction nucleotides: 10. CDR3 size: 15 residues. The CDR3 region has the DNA TGTGCCAGCAGTCCCGGGACAGGCTCGGGAAATGAGCAGTTCTTC. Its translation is CASSPGTGSGNEQFF.

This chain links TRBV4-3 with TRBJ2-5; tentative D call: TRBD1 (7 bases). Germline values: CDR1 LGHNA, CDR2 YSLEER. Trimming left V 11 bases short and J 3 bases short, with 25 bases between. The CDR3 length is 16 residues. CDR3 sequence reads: CALIPPPRDSKETQYF. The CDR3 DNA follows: TGCGCCCTTATCCCACCCCCGCGGGACAGCAAAGAGACCCAGTACTTC.

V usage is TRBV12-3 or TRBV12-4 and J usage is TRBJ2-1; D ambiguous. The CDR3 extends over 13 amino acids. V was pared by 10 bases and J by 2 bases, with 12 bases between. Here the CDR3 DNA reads TGTGCCACCCATCCCGTGGCCTACAATGAGCAGTTCTTC. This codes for CATHPVAYNEQFF.

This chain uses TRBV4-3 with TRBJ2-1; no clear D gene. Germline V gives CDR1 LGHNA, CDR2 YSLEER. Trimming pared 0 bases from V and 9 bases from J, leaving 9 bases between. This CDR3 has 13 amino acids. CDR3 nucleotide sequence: TGCGCCAGCAGCCAAGATGATTTAACTGAGCAGTTCTTC. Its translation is CASSQDDLTEQFF.

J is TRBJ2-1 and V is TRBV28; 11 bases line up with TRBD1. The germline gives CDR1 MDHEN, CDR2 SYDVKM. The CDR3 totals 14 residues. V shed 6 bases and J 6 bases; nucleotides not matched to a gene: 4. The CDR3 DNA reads TGTGCCAGCAGGGGACAGGGGGGACCCAATGAGCAGTTCTTC. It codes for CASRGQGGPNEQFF.

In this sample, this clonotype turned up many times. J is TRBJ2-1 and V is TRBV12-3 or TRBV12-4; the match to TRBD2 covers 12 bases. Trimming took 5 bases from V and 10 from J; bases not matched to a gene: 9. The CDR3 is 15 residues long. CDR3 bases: TGTGCCAGCAGTCCCCTAGCGGGGGGGCACAGCGAGCAGTTCTTC. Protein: CASSPLAGGHSEQFF.

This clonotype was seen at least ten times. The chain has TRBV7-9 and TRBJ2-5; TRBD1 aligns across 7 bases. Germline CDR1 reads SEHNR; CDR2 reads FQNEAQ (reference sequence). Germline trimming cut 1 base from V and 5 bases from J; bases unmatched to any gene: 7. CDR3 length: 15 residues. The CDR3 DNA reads TGTGCCAGCAGCTTAGGACAGGGTCTTGGGGAGACCCAGTACTTC. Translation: CASSLGQGLGETQYF.

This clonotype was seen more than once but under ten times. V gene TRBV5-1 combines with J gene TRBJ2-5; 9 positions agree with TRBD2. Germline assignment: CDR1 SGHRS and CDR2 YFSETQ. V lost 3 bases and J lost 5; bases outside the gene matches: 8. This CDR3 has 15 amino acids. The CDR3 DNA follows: TGCGCCAGCAGCTCCAGTGGGACTAGCCAGGAGACCCAGTACTTC. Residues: CASSSSGTSQETQYF.

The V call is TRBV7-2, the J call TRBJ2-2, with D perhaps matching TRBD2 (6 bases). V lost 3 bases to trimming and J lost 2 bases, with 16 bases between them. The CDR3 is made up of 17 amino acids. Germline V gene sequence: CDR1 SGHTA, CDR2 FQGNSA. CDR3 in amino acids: CASSFGASAPNTGELFF. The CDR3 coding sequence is TGTGCCAGCAGCTTCGGGGCTAGCGCTCCCAACACCGGGGAGCTGTTTTTT.

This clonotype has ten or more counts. Here the CDR3 reads CSCTPGQGKHEQFF. The CDR3 DNA sequence: TGCAGTTGTACCCCGGGACAGGGTAAACATGAGCAGTTCTTC. The chain joins TRBV20-1 to TRBJ2-1; 9 bases line up with TRBD1. The CDR3 covers 14 residues. Germline CDR1 DFQATT, CDR2 SNEGSKA (reference sequence). The V gene end was trimmed by 8 bases and the J gene end by 8 bases; junction bases not matched to a gene: 13.

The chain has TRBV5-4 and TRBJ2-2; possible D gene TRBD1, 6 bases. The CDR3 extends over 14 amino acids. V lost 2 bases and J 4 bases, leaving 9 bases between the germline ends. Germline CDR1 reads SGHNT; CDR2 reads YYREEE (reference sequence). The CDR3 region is CASSFYRATGELFF. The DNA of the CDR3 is TGTGCCAGCAGCTTCTACAGGGCCACCGGGGAGCTGTTTTTT. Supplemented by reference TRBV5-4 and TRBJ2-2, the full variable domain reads ETGVTQSPTHLIKTRGQQVTLRCSSQSGHNTVSWYQQALGQGPQFIFQYYREEENGRGNFPPRFSGLQFPNYSSELNVNALELDDSALYLCASSFYRATGELFFGEGSRLTVL.

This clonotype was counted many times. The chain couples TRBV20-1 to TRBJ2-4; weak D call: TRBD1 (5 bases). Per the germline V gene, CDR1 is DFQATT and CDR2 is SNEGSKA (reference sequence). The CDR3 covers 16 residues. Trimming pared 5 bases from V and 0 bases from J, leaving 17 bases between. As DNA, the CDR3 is TGCAGTGCTTCCCAGACAGTGATACTAGCCAAAAACATTCAGTACTTC. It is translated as CSASQTVILAKNIQYF.

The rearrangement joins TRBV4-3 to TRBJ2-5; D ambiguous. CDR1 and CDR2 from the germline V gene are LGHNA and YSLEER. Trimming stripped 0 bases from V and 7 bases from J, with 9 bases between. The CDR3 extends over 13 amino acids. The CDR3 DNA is TGCGCCAGCAGCCAAGAAGGTGGCTTGACCCAGTACTTC. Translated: CASSQEGGLTQYF.

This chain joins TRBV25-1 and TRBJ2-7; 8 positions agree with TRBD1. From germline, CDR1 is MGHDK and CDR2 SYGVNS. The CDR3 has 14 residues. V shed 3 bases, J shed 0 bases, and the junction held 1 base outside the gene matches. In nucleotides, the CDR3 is TGTGCCAGCAGTGACAGGGGGCTCTCCTACGAGCAGTACTTC. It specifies CASSDRGLSYEQYF.

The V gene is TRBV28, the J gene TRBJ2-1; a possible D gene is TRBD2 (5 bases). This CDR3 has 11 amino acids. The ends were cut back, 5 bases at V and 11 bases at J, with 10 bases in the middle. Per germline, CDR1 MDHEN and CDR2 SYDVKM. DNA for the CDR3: TGTGCCAGCAGTCCTAACGGGAAGCAGTTCTTC. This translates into CASSPNGKQFF.

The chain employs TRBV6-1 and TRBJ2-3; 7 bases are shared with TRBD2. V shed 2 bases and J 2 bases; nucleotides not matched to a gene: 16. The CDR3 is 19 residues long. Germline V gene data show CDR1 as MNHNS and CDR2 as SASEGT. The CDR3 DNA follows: TGTGCCAGCAGTGAATACTCAACAGCGCGGGGGAGACCCACAGATACGCAGTATTTT. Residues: CASSEYSTARGRPTDTQYF.

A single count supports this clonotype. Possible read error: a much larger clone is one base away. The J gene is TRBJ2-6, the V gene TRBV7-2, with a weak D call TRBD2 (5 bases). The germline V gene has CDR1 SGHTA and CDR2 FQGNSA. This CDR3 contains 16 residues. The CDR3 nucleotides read TGTCCCAGCAGCTTAGTACTAGGCTCTGGGGCCAACGTCCTGACTTTC. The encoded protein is CPSSLVLGSGANVLTF.

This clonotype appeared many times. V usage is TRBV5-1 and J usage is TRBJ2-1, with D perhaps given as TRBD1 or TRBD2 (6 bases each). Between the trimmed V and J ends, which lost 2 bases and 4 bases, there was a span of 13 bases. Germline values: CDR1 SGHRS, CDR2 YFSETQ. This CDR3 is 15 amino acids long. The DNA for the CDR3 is TGCGCCAGCAGCTTAGGAGGAGGGGGTTACAATGAGCAGTTCTTC. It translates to CASSLGGGGYNEQFF.

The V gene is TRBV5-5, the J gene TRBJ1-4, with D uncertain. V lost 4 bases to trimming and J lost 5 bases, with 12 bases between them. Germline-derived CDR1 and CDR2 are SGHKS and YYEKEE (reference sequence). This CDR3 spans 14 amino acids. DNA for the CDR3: TGTGCCAGCAGCGCCGGCCCCGGGAATGAAAAACTGTTTTTT. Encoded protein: CASSAGPGNEKLFF.

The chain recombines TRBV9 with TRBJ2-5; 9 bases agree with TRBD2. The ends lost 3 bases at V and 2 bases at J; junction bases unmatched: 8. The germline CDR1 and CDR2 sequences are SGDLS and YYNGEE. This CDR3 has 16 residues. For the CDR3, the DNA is TGTGCCAGCAGCGCCCAAGCGGGGGGAGCTCAAGAGACCCAGTACTTC. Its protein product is CASSAQAGGAQETQYF.

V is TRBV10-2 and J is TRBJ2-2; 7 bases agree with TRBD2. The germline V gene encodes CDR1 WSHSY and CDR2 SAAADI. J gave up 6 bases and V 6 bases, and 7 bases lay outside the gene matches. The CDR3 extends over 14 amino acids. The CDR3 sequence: CASRTGGVSGELFF. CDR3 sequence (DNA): TGCGCCAGCAGGACGGGAGGAGTTTCCGGGGAGCTGTTTTTT.

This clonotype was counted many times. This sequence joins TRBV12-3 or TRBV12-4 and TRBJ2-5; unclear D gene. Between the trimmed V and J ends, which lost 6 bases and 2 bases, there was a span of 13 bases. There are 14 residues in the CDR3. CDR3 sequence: CASRTGGRQETQYF. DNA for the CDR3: TGTGCCAGCAGAACCGGCGGTAGGCAAGAGACCCAGTACTTC.

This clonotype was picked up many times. DNA of the CDR3: TGCAGCGTTGATGTTGGGGGGAATGGTCTATCCTACGAGCAGTACTTC. It codes for CSVDVGGNGLSYEQYF. The J gene is TRBJ2-7, the V gene TRBV29-1, with TRBD2 as a possible D gene (6 bases). Germline V gene data show CDR1 as SQVTM and CDR2 as ANQGSEA. The CDR3 is 16 residues long. With 3 bases removed from V and 1 base from J, the gap between germline ends came to 19 bases.